The TCR beta chain under discussion was sequenced for a study of cytomegalovirus exposure and HLA in healthy donors. Germline V gene data show CDR1 as SGHRS and CDR2 as YFSETQ. The CDR3 totals 16 residues. Trimming cost V 0 bases and J 3 bases, with 10 bases left between them. The primer mix had 60 Vbeta and 13 Jbeta primers. Only in-frame clones appear in the TCRdb table, and some are missing; sequencing was by immunoSEQ multiplex PCR. The data show more than 95,000 clones, over 60% seen once. Sequenced input: PBMCs. The source is a man in his fifties or sixties in good health and CMV-seronegative. The chain couples TRBV5-1 to TRBJ2-6, with D possibly being TRBD2 (5 bases). DNA of the CDR3: TGCGCCAGCAGCTTGGCCCGAGAGGGTGGGGCCAACGTCCTGACTTTC. Protein product: CASSLAREGGANVLTF.